The sequence of this T cell receptor beta chain was determined in a study of blood T cell repertoires in COVID-19. Across the whole study: Samples of COVID-19 (acute and convalescent) were obtained from the United States, Italy and Spain. PBMCs, B-cell-depleted T cells, or T cells were the source of the cDNA or gDNA that made up the material.

In the original analysis: Amplifying reference gene primers gave estimates of nucleated cell counts. Clones were sequenced by immunoSEQ multiplex PCR, and TCRdb holds only the in-frame ones, with some missing. The D gene and trimming were derived from the DNA, and the V and J assignments and clone size from that table. This table has 150,000 or so clones, approximately 85% appearing once. The V and J ends lost 6 bases and 3 bases respectively, with 21 bases between them. The CDR3 spans 16 residues. Germline V gene data show CDR1 as MDHEN and CDR2 as SYDVKM. The TCR sequence derives from a man between 60 and 75 years old with COVID-19, enrolled during active disease. The specimen sequenced was peripheral blood. V and J are TRBV28 and TRBJ2-7; possibly TRBD1 for D (6 bases). CDR3 in amino acids: CASRPVTGTPDYEQYF. The CDR3 region has the DNA TGTGCCAGCAGACCAGTTACCGGGACACCGGACTACGAGCAGTACTTC. The full variable domain, rest sourced from reference TRBV28 and TRBJ2-7, is DVKVTQSSRYLVKRTGEKVFLECVQDMDHENMFWYRQDPGLGLRLIYFSYDVKMKEKGDIPEGYSVSREKKERFSLILESASTNQTSMYLCASRPVTGTPDYEQYFGPGTRLTVT.